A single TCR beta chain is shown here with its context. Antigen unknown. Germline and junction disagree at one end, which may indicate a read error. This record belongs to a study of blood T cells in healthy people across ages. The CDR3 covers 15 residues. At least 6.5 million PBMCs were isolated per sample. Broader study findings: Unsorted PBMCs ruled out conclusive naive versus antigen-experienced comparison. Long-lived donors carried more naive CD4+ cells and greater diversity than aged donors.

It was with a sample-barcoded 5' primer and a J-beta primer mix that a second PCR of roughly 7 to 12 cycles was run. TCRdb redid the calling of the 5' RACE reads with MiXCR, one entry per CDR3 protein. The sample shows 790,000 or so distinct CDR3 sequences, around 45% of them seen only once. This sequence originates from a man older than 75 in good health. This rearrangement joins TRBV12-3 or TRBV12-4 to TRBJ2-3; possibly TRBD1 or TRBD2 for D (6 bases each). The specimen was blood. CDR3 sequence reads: CASSPGRGQGDAQYF. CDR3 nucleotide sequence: TGTGCCAGCAGTCCAGGACGGGGGCAGGGAGATGCGCAGTATTTT.